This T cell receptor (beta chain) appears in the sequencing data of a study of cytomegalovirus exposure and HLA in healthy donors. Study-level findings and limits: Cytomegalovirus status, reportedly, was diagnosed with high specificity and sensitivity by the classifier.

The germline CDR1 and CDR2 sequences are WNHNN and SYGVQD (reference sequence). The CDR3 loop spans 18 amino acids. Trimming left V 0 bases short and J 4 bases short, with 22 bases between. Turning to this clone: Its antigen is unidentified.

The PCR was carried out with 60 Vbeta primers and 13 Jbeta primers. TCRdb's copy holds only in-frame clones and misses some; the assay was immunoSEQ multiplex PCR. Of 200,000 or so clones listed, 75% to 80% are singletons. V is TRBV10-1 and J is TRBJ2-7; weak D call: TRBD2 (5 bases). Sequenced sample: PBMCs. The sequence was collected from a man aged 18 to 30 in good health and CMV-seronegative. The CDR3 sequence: CASSESSEGRCIGYEQYF. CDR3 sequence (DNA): TGCGCCAGCAGTGAGTCCTCAGAGGGTCGGTGTATAGGTTACGAGCAGTACTTC.